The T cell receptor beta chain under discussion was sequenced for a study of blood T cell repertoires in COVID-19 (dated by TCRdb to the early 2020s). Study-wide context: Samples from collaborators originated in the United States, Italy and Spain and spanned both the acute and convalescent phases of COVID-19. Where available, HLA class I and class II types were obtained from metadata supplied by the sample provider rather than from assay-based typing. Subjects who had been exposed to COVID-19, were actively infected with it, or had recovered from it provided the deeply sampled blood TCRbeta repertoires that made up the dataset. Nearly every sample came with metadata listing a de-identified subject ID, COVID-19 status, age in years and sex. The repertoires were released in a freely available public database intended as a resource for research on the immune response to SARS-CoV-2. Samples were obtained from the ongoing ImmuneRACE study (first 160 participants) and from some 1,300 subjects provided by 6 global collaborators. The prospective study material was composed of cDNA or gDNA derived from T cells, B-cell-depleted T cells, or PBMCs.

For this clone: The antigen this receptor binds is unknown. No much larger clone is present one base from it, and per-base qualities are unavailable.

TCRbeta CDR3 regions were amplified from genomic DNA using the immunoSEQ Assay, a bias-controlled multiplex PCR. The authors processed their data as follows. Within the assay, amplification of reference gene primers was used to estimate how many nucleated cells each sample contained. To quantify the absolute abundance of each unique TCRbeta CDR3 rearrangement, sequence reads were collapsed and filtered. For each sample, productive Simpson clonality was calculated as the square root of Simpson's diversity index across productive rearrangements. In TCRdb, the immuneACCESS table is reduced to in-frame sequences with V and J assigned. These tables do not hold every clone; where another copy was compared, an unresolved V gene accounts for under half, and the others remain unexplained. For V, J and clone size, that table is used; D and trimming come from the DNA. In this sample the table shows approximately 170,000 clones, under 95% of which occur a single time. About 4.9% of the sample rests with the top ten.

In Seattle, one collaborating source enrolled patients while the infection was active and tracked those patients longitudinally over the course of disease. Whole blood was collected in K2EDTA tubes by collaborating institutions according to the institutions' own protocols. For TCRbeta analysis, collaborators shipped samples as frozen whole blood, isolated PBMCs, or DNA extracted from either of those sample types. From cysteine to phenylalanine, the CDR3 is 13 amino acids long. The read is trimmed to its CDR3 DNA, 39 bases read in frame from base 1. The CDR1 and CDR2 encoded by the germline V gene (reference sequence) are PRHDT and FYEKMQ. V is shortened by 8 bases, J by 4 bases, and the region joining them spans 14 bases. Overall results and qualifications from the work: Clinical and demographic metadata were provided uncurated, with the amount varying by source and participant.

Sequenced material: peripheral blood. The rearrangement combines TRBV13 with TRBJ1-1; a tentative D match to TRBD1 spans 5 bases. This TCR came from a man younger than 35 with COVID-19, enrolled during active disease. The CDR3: CASVHGRGTEAFF. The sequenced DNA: TGTGCCAGCGTTCACGGGAGGGGCACTGAAGCTTTCTTT.